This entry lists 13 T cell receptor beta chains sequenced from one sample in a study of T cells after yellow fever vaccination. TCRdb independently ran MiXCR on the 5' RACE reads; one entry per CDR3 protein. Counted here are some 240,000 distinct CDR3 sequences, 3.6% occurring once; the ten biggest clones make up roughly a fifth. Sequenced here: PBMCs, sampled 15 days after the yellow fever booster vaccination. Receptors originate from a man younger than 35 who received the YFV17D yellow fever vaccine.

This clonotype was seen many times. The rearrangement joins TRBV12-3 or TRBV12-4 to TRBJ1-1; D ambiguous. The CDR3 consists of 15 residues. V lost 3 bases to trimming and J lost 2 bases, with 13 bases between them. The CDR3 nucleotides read TGTGCCAGCAGTTTGAGAACAGAATTTAACACTGAAGCTTTCTTT. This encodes CASSLRTEFNTEAFF.

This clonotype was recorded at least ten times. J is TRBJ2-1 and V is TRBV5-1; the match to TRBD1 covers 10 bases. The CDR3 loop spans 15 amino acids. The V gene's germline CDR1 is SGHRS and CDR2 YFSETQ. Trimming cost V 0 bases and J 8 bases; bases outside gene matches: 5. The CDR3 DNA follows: TGCGCCAGCAGCTTGGAGGGACAGGGGTGGGATGAGCAGTTCTTC. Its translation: CASSLEGQGWDEQFF.

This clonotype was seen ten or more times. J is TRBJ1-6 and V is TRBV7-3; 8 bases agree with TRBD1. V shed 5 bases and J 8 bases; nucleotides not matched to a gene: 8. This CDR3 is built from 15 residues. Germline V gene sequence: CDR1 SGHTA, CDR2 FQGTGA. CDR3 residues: CASSLSGQVDSPLHF. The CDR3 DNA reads TGTGCCAGCAGCCTTTCGGGACAGGTGGATTCACCCCTCCACTTT.

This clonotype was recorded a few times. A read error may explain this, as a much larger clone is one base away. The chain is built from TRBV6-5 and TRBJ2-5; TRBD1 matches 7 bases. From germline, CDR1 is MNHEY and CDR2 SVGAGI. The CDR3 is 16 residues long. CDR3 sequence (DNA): TGTGCCAGCGGTTACCTGCAGGGGGTCGGACTGGAGACCCAGTACTTC. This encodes CASGYLQGVGLETQYF.

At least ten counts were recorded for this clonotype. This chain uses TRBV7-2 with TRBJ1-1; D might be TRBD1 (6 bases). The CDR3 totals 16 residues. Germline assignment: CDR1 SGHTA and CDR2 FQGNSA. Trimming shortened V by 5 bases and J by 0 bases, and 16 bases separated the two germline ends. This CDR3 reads CASSLPMGAMNTEAFF. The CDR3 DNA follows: TGTGCCAGCAGCCTACCGATGGGGGCAATGAACACTGAAGCTTTCTTT.

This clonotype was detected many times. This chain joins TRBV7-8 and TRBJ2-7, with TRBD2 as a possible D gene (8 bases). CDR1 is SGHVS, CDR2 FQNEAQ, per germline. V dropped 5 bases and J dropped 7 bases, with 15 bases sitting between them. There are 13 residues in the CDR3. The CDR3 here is CASSPGGTAEQYV. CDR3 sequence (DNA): TGTGCCAGCAGCCCGGGAGGGACAGCTGAGCAGTACGTC.

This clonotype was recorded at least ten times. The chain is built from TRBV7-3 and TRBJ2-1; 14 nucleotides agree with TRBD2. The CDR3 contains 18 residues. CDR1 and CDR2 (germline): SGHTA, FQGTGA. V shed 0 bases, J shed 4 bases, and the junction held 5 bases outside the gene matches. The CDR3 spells CASSLTGTSGGLYNEQFF. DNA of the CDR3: TGTGCCAGCAGCTTAACGGGGACTAGCGGGGGCCTTTACAATGAGCAGTTCTTC.

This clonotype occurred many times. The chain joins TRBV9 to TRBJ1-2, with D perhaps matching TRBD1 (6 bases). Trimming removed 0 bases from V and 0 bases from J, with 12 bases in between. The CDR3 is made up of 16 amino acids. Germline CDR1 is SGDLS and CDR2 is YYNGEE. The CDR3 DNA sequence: TGTGCCAGCAGCGTAGAGGGGGGGCATACTAACTATGGCTACACCTTC. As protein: CASSVEGGHTNYGYTF.

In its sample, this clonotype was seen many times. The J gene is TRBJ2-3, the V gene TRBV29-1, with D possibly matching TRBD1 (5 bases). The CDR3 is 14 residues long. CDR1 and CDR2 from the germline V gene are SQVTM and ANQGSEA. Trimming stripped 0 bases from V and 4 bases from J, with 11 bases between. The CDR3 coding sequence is TGCAGCGTTGAAGATCTAGACAGACCAGATACGCAGTATTTT. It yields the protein CSVEDLDRPDTQYF.

For the CDR3, the DNA is TGTGCCAGCAGTTTGACTAGCGGGGGGGGTATGTTGGATACGCAGTATTTT. Protein product: CASSLTSGGGMLDTQYF. The chain employs TRBV6-5 and TRBJ2-3, with TRBD2 matching over 14 bases. Germline V gene sequence: CDR1 MNHEY, CDR2 SVGAGI. This CDR3 has 17 residues. Losses at the gene ends were 4 bases for V and 6 bases for J; bases not matched to a gene: 9.

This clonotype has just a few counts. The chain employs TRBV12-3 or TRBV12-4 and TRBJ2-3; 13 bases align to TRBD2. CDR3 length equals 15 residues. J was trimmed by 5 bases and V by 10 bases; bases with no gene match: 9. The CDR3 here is CATRWGLAGLDTQYF. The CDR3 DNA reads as TGTGCCACGCGATGGGGACTAGCGGGATTAGATACGCAGTATTTT.

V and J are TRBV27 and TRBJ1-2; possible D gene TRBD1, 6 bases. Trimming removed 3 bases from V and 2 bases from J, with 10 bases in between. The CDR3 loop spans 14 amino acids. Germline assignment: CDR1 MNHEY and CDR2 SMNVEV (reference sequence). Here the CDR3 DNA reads TGTGCCAGCAGTTTTCACAGGGAGAACTATGGCTACACCTTC. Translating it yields CASSFHRENYGYTF.

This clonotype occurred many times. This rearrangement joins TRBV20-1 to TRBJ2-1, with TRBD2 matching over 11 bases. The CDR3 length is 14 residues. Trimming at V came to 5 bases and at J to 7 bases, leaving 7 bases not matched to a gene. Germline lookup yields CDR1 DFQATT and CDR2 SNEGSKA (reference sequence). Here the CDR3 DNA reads TGCAGTGCTGGTGCTAGCGGGGGGAGAAATGAGCAGTTCTTC. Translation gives CSAGASGGRNEQFF.